Below are 26 T cell receptor beta chains sequenced from a single sample in a study of human T cells and chemical hapten exposure. Time point defined: patch test 3, about 24 weeks after DPC sensitization. The treatment denotes: therapeutic diphenylcyclopropenone sensitization with weekly scalp DPC. TCRdb ran MiXCR on the RACE reads and lists one entry per CDR3 protein. The table includes over 65,000 distinct CDR3 sequences, over 8.5% detected once. The sequencing used whole blood, collected in connection with sensitization to the hapten diphenylcyclopropenone (DPC). The receptors originated from a woman aged 45-60 years with alopecia areata. Some clones in this sample may be carry-over from other donors' samples.

The V and J genes are TRBV7-2 and TRBJ2-3; D not certain. The germline CDR1 and CDR2 sequences are SGHTA and FQGNSA. V shed 1 base and J shed 4 bases, with 9 bases lying between them. The CDR3 has 14 amino acids. CDR3 bases: TGTGCCAGCAGCTTAGACAGCTCGTCAGATACGCAGTATTTT. The encoded protein is CASSLDSSSDTQYF.

The rearrangement uses TRBV10-3 and TRBJ2-7; 7 bases are a match to TRBD2. The CDR3 contains 15 residues. The junction had 5 bases not matched to a gene; V was cut back by 3 bases and J by 0 bases. In germline, CDR1 is ENHRY, CDR2 SYGVKD. CDR3 bases: TGTGCCATCAGTGATGGAAGCGGGAACTCCTACGAGCAGTACTTC. Translation: CAISDGSGNSYEQYF.

This clonotype has ten or more counts. V gene TRBV11-2 combines with J gene TRBJ2-7, with D perhaps matching TRBD1 (6 bases). V lost 7 bases and J lost 4, with 20 bases in between. Per germline, CDR1 SGHAT and CDR2 FQNNGV. CDR3 length: 15 amino acids. CDR3 DNA: TGTGCCAGCACCGAAGAGAGGGGGAGTTCTTACGAGCAGTACTTC. This codes for CASTEERGSSYEQYF.

At least ten counts were recorded for this clonotype. The chain has TRBV19 and TRBJ1-2; the D gene is possibly TRBD1 (5 bases). V was clipped by 7 bases and J by 4 bases, with 25 bases between them. The CDR3 extends over 17 amino acids. Germline V lookup: CDR1 LNHDA, CDR2 SQIVND (reference sequence). The CDR3 region is CASIPRINPTALYGYTF. The CDR3 DNA reads as TGTGCCAGTATCCCCAGGATAAACCCGACAGCCCTCTATGGCTACACCTTC.

This clonotype was counted ten times or more. This rearrangement joins TRBV14 to TRBJ1-4; TRBD1 matches 7 bases. The V and J ends lost 4 bases and 7 bases, in that order; junction bases with no gene match: 3. Germline loops: CDR1 SGHDN, CDR2 FVKESK. This CDR3 is built from 13 residues. The DNA for the CDR3 is TGTGCCAGCAGCCTAAACAGGGGTGAAAAACTGTTTTTT. This translates into CASSLNRGEKLFF.

This clonotype was counted at least ten times. The chain links TRBV3-1 to TRBJ2-7, with unresolved D. The CDR3 length is 15 residues. Trimming shortened V by 5 bases and J by 1 base, and 15 bases separated the two germline ends. CDR1 LGHDT and CDR2 YNNKEL come from the germline V gene (reference sequence). The CDR3 sequence: CASSVLHGGSYEQYF. Written as DNA, the CDR3 is TGTGCCAGCAGCGTGCTTCACGGCGGTTCCTACGAGCAGTACTTC.

The chain uses TRBV20-1 and TRBJ2-7; 9 positions match TRBD2. The CDR3 is 14 amino acids. Germline loops: CDR1 DFQATT, CDR2 SNEGSKA (reference sequence). The trim removed 4 bases at V and 5 bases at J, leaving 9 bases unmatched. CDR3 residues: CSAKMASGTDEQYF. DNA for the CDR3: TGCAGTGCTAAAATGGCTAGCGGGACCGACGAGCAGTACTTC.

This clonotype was seen repeatedly, ten times or more. The V gene is TRBV5-1, the J gene TRBJ2-7; TRBD2 agrees at 10 bases. V gave up 0 bases and J gave up 4 bases; unmatched junction bases: 4. Germline V CDR1 and CDR2: SGHRS, YFSETQ. The CDR3 covers 15 residues. CDR3 DNA sequence: TGCGCCAGCAGCTTGGTGCTTAGCGGGGGGTACGAGCAGTACTTC. Protein product: CASSLVLSGGYEQYF. Drawing the rest from reference TRBV5-1 and TRBJ2-7, the complete variable domain is KAGVTQTPRYLIKTRGQQVTLSCSPISGHRSVSWYQQTPGQGLQFLFEYFSETQRNKGNFPGRFSGRQFSNSRSEMNVSTLELGDSALYLCASSLVLSGGYEQYFGPGTRLTVT.

The table lists this clonotype with a few counts. The chain has TRBV6-2 or TRBV6-3 and TRBJ2-3, with D possibly TRBD2 on 6 matching bases. Trimming took off 5 bases at V and 4 bases at J, with 13 bases between the two ends. Germline V gene sequence: CDR1 MNHEY, CDR2 SVGEGT. This CDR3 region has 14 residues. The CDR3 loop reads CASSRNSGADTQYF. The CDR3 DNA sequence: TGTGCCAGCAGTCGGAATAGCGGTGCAGATACGCAGTATTTT.

This clonotype was recorded a few times. The chain employs TRBV6-9 and TRBJ2-4; D may be TRBD1 (6 bases). The CDR3 totals 15 residues. V was pared by 6 bases and J by 3 bases, with 15 bases between. Germline V gives CDR1 MNHGY, CDR2 SVAAGI. In DNA, the CDR3 is TGTGCCAGCAGCTCAGGGGTAGAAAGCAAAAACATTCAGTACTTC. It translates to CASSSGVESKNIQYF.

This clonotype has only a few counts. The V and J genes are TRBV4-1 and TRBJ2-7, with TRBD2 as a possible D gene (7 bases). V lost 1 base to trimming and J lost 1 base, with 11 bases between them. CDR1 MGHRA and CDR2 YSYEKL come from the germline V gene. The CDR3 runs to 15 residues. The CDR3 DNA reads TGCGCCAGCAGCCAAGGGACAGCGGGGTCCTACGAGCAGTACTTC. This translates into CASSQGTAGSYEQYF.

This clonotype came up many times. The chain has TRBV5-1 and TRBJ2-3; no clear D gene. The germline gives CDR1 SGHRS, CDR2 YFSETQ. The ends were cut back, 3 bases at V and 5 bases at J, with 10 bases in the middle. The CDR3 extends over 13 amino acids. The CDR3 protein is CASSSAVGDTQYF. The DNA of the CDR3 is TGCGCCAGCAGCTCCGCGGTCGGAGATACGCAGTATTTT.

This clonotype has at least ten counts. The chain is built from TRBV7-8 and TRBJ2-2; 7 nucleotides align to TRBD2. There are 16 residues in the CDR3. Germline V CDR1 and CDR2: SGHVS, FQNEAQ. J was trimmed by 3 bases and V by 3 bases; bases with no gene match: 7. CDR3 sequence reads: CASSLIGAGHTGELFF. CDR3 nucleotide sequence: TGTGCCAGCAGCTTGATAGGAGCGGGACACACCGGGGAGCTGTTTTTT. Combining the CDR3 with reference TRBV7-8 and TRBJ2-2 gives the whole variable domain GAGVSQSPRYKVAKRGQDVALRCDPISGHVSLFWYQQALGQGPEFLTYFQNEAQLDKSGLPSDRFFAERPEGSVSTLKIQRTQQEDSAVYLCASSLIGAGHTGELFFGEGSRLTVL.

This clonotype was seen more than once but under ten times. The V and J genes are TRBV20-1 and TRBJ1-5; no clear D gene. The length of the CDR3 is 15 residues. Trimming removed 0 bases at V and 4 bases at J, with 13 bases between. Germline lookup yields CDR1 DFQATT and CDR2 SNEGSKA (reference sequence). The CDR3 sequence: CSARDLHSRNQPQHF. The CDR3 nucleotides are TGCAGTGCTAGAGATTTGCACAGTAGGAATCAGCCCCAGCATTTT.

This clonotype appeared many times. The V and J genes are TRBV12-3 or TRBV12-4 and TRBJ1-2; 8 bases are a match to TRBD1. The CDR3 runs 17 residues. Trimming at V came to 3 bases and at J to 0 bases, leaving 9 bases not matched to a gene. CDR3 nucleotides: TGTGCCAGCAGTTTCGGGGACCCGGACAGGGCTAACTATGGCTACACCTTC. This gives the protein CASSFGDPDRANYGYTF.

V and J are TRBV27 and TRBJ1-2; 7 positions agree with TRBD1. The germline gives CDR1 MNHEY, CDR2 SMNVEV (reference sequence). The ends lost 2 bases at V and 4 bases at J; junction bases unmatched: 7. This CDR3 has 15 amino acids. The CDR3 DNA is TGTGCCAGCAGTTTAACCCCCAGGGGGGGCTATGGCTACACCTTC. It translates to CASSLTPRGGYGYTF.

This clonotype was counted at least ten times. The chain combines TRBV6-2 or TRBV6-3 with TRBJ1-1, with a possible D match to TRBD1 (5 bases). The CDR3 runs to 14 residues. CDR1 MNHEY and CDR2 SVGEGT come from the germline V gene. With 5 bases removed from V and 0 bases from J, the gap between germline ends came to 10 bases. The CDR3 loop is CASSPTRVNTEAFF. The CDR3 DNA follows: TGTGCCAGCAGTCCCACCAGGGTGAACACTGAAGCTTTCTTT.

This clonotype was detected ten times or more. The V call is TRBV4-2, the J call TRBJ2-7; D gene ambiguous. The V gene's germline CDR1 is LGHNA and CDR2 YNFKEQ. The CDR3 is made up of 16 amino acids. Trimming shortened V by 0 bases and J by 3 bases, and 15 bases separated the two germline ends. The CDR3 DNA is TGTGCCAGCAGCCAAGATCCAAGTCTACCGGTCTACGAGCAGTACTTC. Translation: CASSQDPSLPVYEQYF.

This clonotype appeared many times. The V call is TRBV7-9, the J call TRBJ1-4, with TRBD1 matching 9 bases. V dropped 4 bases and J dropped 7; count of bases not matched to a gene: 7. CDR1 and CDR2 (germline): SEHNR, FQNEAQ (reference sequence). The CDR3 has 15 residues. The DNA of the CDR3 is TGTGCCAGCAGCTCCCGGGACAGGGACAGTGAAAAACTGTTTTTT. This translates into CASSSRDRDSEKLFF.

This clonotype was seen more than once but under ten times. The chain couples TRBV14 to TRBJ2-2; TRBD1 might be the D (6 bases). The CDR3 runs to 16 residues. V lost 4 bases, J lost 5 bases, and 17 bases lay in between. Germline V gene lookup returns CDR1 SGHDN and CDR2 FVKESK. In nucleotides, the CDR3 is TGTGCCAGCAGCCGCCTGGACAGTTGGGGTACCGGGGAGCTGTTTTTT. This encodes CASSRLDSWGTGELFF.

Only a few counts were recorded for this clonotype. The chain employs TRBV3-1 and TRBJ1-6; D is possibly TRBD1 (5 bases). The CDR3 runs 14 residues. The germline CDR1 and CDR2 sequences are LGHDT and YNNKEL (reference sequence). The V and J ends lost 1 base and 6 bases respectively, with 7 bases between them. This CDR3 reads CASSQVQGNSPLHF. The CDR3 DNA sequence: TGTGCCAGCAGCCAAGTTCAGGGTAATTCACCCCTCCACTTT.

In its sample, this clonotype was seen a few times. The V call is TRBV7-2, the J call TRBJ2-7, with D perhaps TRBD1 (5 bases). Trimming stripped 5 bases from V and 0 bases from J, with 17 bases between. The CDR3 consists of 16 residues. Germline CDR1 and CDR2: SGHTA and FQGNSA. DNA for the CDR3: TGTGCCAGCAGCCTAGACCCGACAGCTCCCTCCTACGAGCAGTACTTC. Translating it yields CASSLDPTAPSYEQYF. Together with reference TRBV7-2 and TRBJ2-7, the CDR3 gives the full variable domain: GAGVSQSPSNKVTEKGKDVELRCDPISGHTALYWYRQSLGQGLEFLIYFQGNSAPDKSGLPSDRFSAERTGGSVSTLTIQRTQQEDSAVYLCASSLDPTAPSYEQYFGPGTRLTVT.

The chain carries TRBV2 and TRBJ2-5, with no clear D. The CDR3 sequence is 12 residues long. Germline CDR1 SNHLY, CDR2 FYNNEI. V was clipped by 8 bases and J by 0 bases, with 7 bases between them. The CDR3 DNA reads as TGTGCCAGCGGCAGGTACCAAGAGACCCAGTACTTC. Translating it yields CASGRYQETQYF.

The chain recombines TRBV5-6 with TRBJ2-1; the D is unclear. The V end was cut by 0 bases, the J end by 0 bases, with 13 bases between. CDR3 length: 17 amino acids. Per germline, CDR1 SGHDT and CDR2 YYEEEE. CDR3 in amino acids: CASSLDGFDFSYNEQFF. The CDR3 coding sequence is TGTGCCAGCAGCTTGGATGGGTTTGATTTCTCCTACAATGAGCAGTTCTTC.

This chain joins TRBV7-9 and TRBJ2-4; 7 bases agree with TRBD1. The CDR3 spans 16 residues. After removal of 4 bases from V and 4 bases from J, the junction contained 10 bases not matched to a gene. Germline CDR1 SEHNR, CDR2 FQNEAQ (reference sequence). The CDR3 reads CASSSPPSTGKNIQYF. In DNA, the CDR3 is TGTGCCAGCAGCTCCCCGCCATCGACAGGGAAAAACATTCAGTACTTC.

The rearrangement links TRBV29-1 to TRBJ2-5; TRBD1 might be the D (6 bases). The CDR3 spans 12 residues. V lost 7 bases to trimming and J lost 3 bases, with 12 bases between them. Germline V CDR1 and CDR2: SQVTM, ANQGSEA. CDR3 sequence (DNA): TGCAGCGGATCAGGGGACGAAGAGACCCAGTACTTC. Its protein product is CSGSGDEETQYF. Combining the CDR3 with reference TRBV29-1 and TRBJ2-5 gives the whole variable domain SAVISQKPSRDICQRGTSLTIQCQVDSQVTMMFWYRQQPGQSLTLIATANQGSEATYESGFVIDKFPISRPNLTFSTLTVSNMSPEDSSIYLCSGSGDEETQYFGPGTRLLVL.